The clone carrying this TCR beta chain was counted only a few times. Antigen specificity is unknown. Germline V gene sequence: CDR1 MNHEY, CDR2 SVGAGI. This CDR3 spans 15 amino acids. The J segment lost 7 bases and the V segment lost 6 bases, leaving 8 bases of the junction unmatched. Only in-frame clones appear in the TCRdb table, and some are missing; sequencing was by immunoSEQ multiplex PCR. The sample holds about 98,000 clones, roughly 85% seen once. These data originate in a study of cytomegalovirus exposure and HLA in healthy donors. Study-wide findings and caveats: Usually a TCR sequence was rare, but some public TCRs were found in many donors.

The rearrangement links TRBV6-5 to TRBJ2-7; 14 positions agree with TRBD2. The sequence derives from a woman younger than 45 in good health and CMV-seronegative. The material sequenced was PBMCs. The CDR3 protein is CASSKPGLAGVEQYF. The CDR3 region has the DNA TGTGCCAGCAGCAAACCGGGACTAGCGGGAGTGGAGCAGTACTTC.